This TCR beta chain was identified in a study of cytomegalovirus exposure and HLA in healthy donors. Across the whole study: An early data release held some 89 million unique TCRs from HLA-typed donors.

CDR1 is GTSNPN, CDR2 SVGIG, per germline (reference sequence). V shed 3 bases and J 5 bases; nucleotides not matched to a gene: 14. The CDR3 runs 17 residues. Both 60 Vbeta primers and 13 Jbeta primers went into the PCR. TCRdb's table, derived via immunoSEQ multiplex PCR, lists solely in-frame clones and lacks some. The sample holds about 210,000 clones. J is TRBJ2-5 and V is TRBV30; 11 bases fit TRBD2. The TCR originated in a woman in her twenties or thirties in good health and CMV-seropositive. The sequencing sample was made of PBMCs. This CDR3 is CAWSRGTSGGPFETQYF. The CDR3 DNA reads TGTGCCTGGAGCCGGGGGACTAGCGGCGGACCGTTCGAGACCCAGTACTTC.